The clone carrying this TCR beta chain was picked up many times. Germline V gene sequence: CDR1 MDHEN, CDR2 SYDVKM. The CDR3 covers 16 residues. Trimming removed 10 bases from V and 1 base from J, with 19 bases in between. Quantitative 5'-RACE with molecular barcodes generated TCR beta libraries. TCRdb reprocessed the 5' RACE reads via MiXCR and lists one record per CDR3 protein. The repertoire holds about 130,000 distinct CDR3 sequences, approximately 7.4% seen once, with around an eighth in the top ten. This specimen belongs to a study of CD8 T cells in ankylosing spondylitis. The specimen was blood, either unsorted or a sorted T cell fraction (not recorded which). The source is a female donor with ankylosing spondylitis or in good health (not recorded which). J is TRBJ2-2 and V is TRBV28, with a tentative D call TRBD2 (5 bases). The CDR3 region is CAIPQPGGGNTGELFF. The DNA of the CDR3 is TGTGCCATCCCACAACCGGGTGGAGGGAACACCGGGGAGCTGTTTTTT. Supplemented by reference TRBV28 and TRBJ2-2, the full variable domain reads DVKVTQSSRYLVKRTGEKVFLECVQDMDHENMFWYRQDPGLGLRLIYFSYDVKMKEKGDIPEGYSVSREKKERFSLILESASTNQTSMYLCAIPQPGGGNTGELFFGEGSRLTVL.